This T cell receptor beta chain derives from a study of Ad26.COV2.S vaccination and SARS-CoV-2 variants. Comment on this clone: Antigen unknown.

TCRdb's copy holds only in-frame clones and misses some; the assay was immunoSEQ multiplex PCR. In the table there are over 100,000 clones, around three quarters of which are singletons. Study results and limitations: Non-spike TCR breadth did not differ much between vaccine and placebo recipients. TCR breadth and depth analyses may have underestimated total T cell responses. The breadth of spike-specific CD8+ and CD4+ T cell responses after vaccination was reportedly substantial.

Germline values: CDR1 MGHRA, CDR2 YSYEKL. Trimming pared 0 bases from V and 4 bases from J, leaving 14 bases between. The CDR3 sequence is 16 residues long. The chain joins TRBV4-1 to TRBJ2-3; D is unresolved. This sample comprised peripheral blood, obtained after recovery from COVID-19. This clonotype was sampled from a human donor who had recovered from COVID-19. The CDR3 here is CASSQDSGDGADTQYF. As DNA, the CDR3 is TGCGCCAGCAGCCAAGATTCGGGCGACGGCGCAGATACGCAGTATTTT.